This section outlines one T cell receptor (beta chain) sequence together with its context. Its antigen remains unidentified. No clone much larger than this one lies a single base away; base qualities are absent. This entry comes from a study of shared clonotypes between healthy human individuals (dated by TCRdb to the early 2020s). Context from the whole study: The cohort comprised a couple of women and a few men aged 18 to 49 years. Different laboratories and diverse techniques were used to prepare libraries and sequence TCR repertoires, to increase sequencing depth and limit assay-specific biases. For each donor, three plates each were used for CD4 naive and CD4 memory, two plates were used for CD8 naive, and one plate was used for CD8 memory. Per donor, leukapheresis produced somewhere between about 0.85 and 8.9 billion PBMCs. Blood TCR repertoires of about 5 healthy adults were deeply sequenced to estimate repertoire size and the extent of clonotype sharing between individuals. Results the study describes overall, beyond this receptor: Because the study included a small number of donors, the genetic and exposure-history diversity represented was limited. Sampling was limited to blood, and TCR repertoires in tissue likely differ from TCR repertoires in blood. Clonotypes shared by all four sorted-subset donors showed higher generation probabilities than non-shared clonotypes. Even with the large sequencing depth, rarefaction of the sorted-subset datasets indicated that sequencing was incomplete. Across four donors, approximately 5% of naive CD4, roughly 3.4% of naive CD8, 2% to 2.5% of memory CD4, and 0.4% of memory CD8 clonotypes were shared. Pairwise subsampling led to the expectation that sequencing depth would affect the degree of clonotype sharing among donors. Estimated clonotype richness was generally larger for naive than for memory subsets.

Using the deep immunoSEQ assay, multiplex PCR amplified TCR CDR3 regions from genomic DNA. Genomic DNA extracted from each cell subset was distributed evenly over all wells of several immunoSEQ 96-well plates, and each plate served as one replicate. Each replicate PCR for sorted subsets received about 0.2 ug genomic DNA, equal to tens of thousands of T cell genomes. The purified libraries were quantified using a Qubit 3.0 fluorometer, sized with a Bioanalyzer 2100, and then quantified again using the KAPA Library Quantification kit. Every immunoSEQ 96-well plate was sequenced on a separate single-read 150-cycle Illumina NextSeq 550 flow cell. Per the source publication's procedure: Because only junctional sequences without quality scores were contained in the immunoSEQ output, filtering matching that applied to full-length reads could not be performed. To assign V/J genes and CDR3, sequences were annotated against IMGT germline references using PyIR, a Python wrapper for IgBLAST v1.9. Reads with weak V/J assignments (E-value above 1e-6), missing CDR3, stop codons, out-of-frame junctions, or ambiguous translated residues were removed. A V3J clonotype was defined by an identical inferred V gene, J gene, and CDR3 amino acid sequence. The percentage overlap between two repertoires was calculated by dividing the number of shared unique clonotypes by the size of the smaller repertoire. RTK rarefaction, the Chao1 estimator, and Recon v2.1 estimates of unobserved clonotypes were used to assess repertoire richness. Generation probabilities for all TCRbeta clonotypes obtained by the gDNA method from several donors were computed using OLGA. Entries here come from immuneACCESS through TCRdb and include only in-frame sequences with V and J called. Some clones fail to appear in such tables; in the studies checked, an unresolved V gene covers under half of the shortfall, and the cause of the remainder is unknown. The DNA gave D and trimming, while V, J and clone size come from that table. In all, the sample holds about 1.5 million clones, and 95% to 99% of those were seen once. Together, the top ten hold roughly 0.45% of the sample.

The donors were healthy, HIV-negative adults with no recently reported acute infections or vaccinations. Every donor was a Caucasian adult living in Nashville, Tennessee, USA. CD4+ T cells were enriched by magnetic negative selection, after which naive cells were positively selected on CD45RA and the negative fraction was taken as the memory subset. Blood was collected by leukapheresis, and PBMCs were isolated by Ficoll-Histopaque density gradient centrifugation and then cryopreserved in liquid nitrogen vapor phase. Analytical flow cytometry was used to check the purity and quantity of each magnetically sorted T cell population. Genomic DNA was isolated from each sorted fraction and quantified by UV absorbance on a Nanodrop 2000c. Input material: naive CD4+ T cells sorted from blood. Explained via the paper, the cell subset or site label denotes: CD45RA+ positively selected. This TCR derives from a man aged 30-40 years in good health.

The sequenced DNA: TGCGCCAGCAGCCAAGAACGTGGCAGGGACACTGGTGGCTACACCTTC. Its amino acids are CASSQERGRDTGGYTF. The sequence is built from TRBV4-3 and TRBJ1-2; TRBD1 could be the D gene, as 6 bases match. The germline V gene sets CDR1 to LGHNA and CDR2 to YSLEER. The CDR3 runs 16 residues from the cysteine to the phenylalanine. Only CDR3 DNA remains: 48 bases, in frame from the first base. The junction carries 18 bases between V and J, which are trimmed by 0 bases and 7 bases respectively.